A selection of T cell receptor beta chains follows, all from one sample in a study of cytomegalovirus exposure and HLA in healthy donors. Clones were sequenced by immunoSEQ multiplex PCR, and TCRdb holds only the in-frame ones, with some missing. Of 100,000 to 150,000 clones in the sample, approximately 83% are singletons; the top ten hold approximately 3.5%. Sequencing was performed on PBMCs. The receptors were gathered from a woman aged 40-49 years in good health and CMV-seropositive. The CDR3 runs from the conserved cysteine through the conserved F or W. A D gene is named only where the DNA matches it firmly. Only part of the rows carry a size: once, few, many, or a class if the clone is expanded.

abundance,v_gene,j_gene,d_gene,CDR3aa,CDR3nt
few,TRBV5-4,TRBJ2-1,NA,CASSYTEPLLYNEQFF,TGTGCCAGCAGTTATACAGAACCACTCCTCTACAATGAGCAGTTCTTC
NA,TRBV7-9,TRBJ1-2,NA,CASSLGTNYGYTF,TGTGCCAGCAGCCTCGGTACTAACTATGGCTACACCTTC
NA,TRBV5-1,TRBJ2-3,TRBD2,CASSLGAGVDTQYF,TGCGCCAGCAGCTTGGGTGCGGGAGTAGATACGCAGTATTTT
NA,TRBV6-6,TRBJ2-3,TRBD2,CASKPGGSTDTQYF,TGTGCCAGCAAACCGGGGGGGAGCACAGATACGCAGTATTTT
NA,TRBV29-1,TRBJ1-5,NA,CSVVPSSNQPQHF,TGCAGCGTTGTTCCTTCGAGCAATCAGCCCCAGCATTTT
NA,TRBV27,TRBJ1-2,TRBD1,CASSLLGQGYGYTF,TGTGCCAGCAGTTTATTGGGACAGGGGTATGGCTACACCTTC
few,TRBV19,TRBJ2-3,TRBD1,CASSLQGAADTQYF,TGTGCCAGTAGCCTACAGGGGGCGGCAGATACGCAGTATTTT
NA,TRBV6-1,TRBJ1-2,NA,CASRYRLNYGYTF,TGTGCCAGCAGATACAGACTAAATTATGGCTACACCTTC
NA,TRBV9,TRBJ2-2,NA,CASSPGTRGELFF,TGTGCCAGCAGCCCAGGGACTCGGGGGGAGCTGTTTTTT
NA,TRBV20-1,TRBJ2-5,NA,CTLEFEETQYF,TGCACCCTTGAGTTTGAGGAGACCCAGTACTTC
NA,TRBV7-9,TRBJ1-1,NA,CASSLSQAHTEAFF,TGTGCCAGCAGCTTAAGCCAGGCGCACACTGAAGCTTTCTTT
NA,TRBV27,TRBJ2-7,TRBD1,CASSLSRGNEQYF,TGTGCCAGCAGTTTATCCAGGGGGAACGAGCAGTACTTC
NA,TRBV7-9,TRBJ2-7,NA,CASSFGGSPPREQYF,TGTGCCAGCAGCTTCGGGGGTTCTCCCCCTCGCGAGCAGTACTTC
NA,TRBV4-3,TRBJ2-1,TRBD2,CASSQGSLAGEGNEQFF,TGCGCCAGCAGCCAAGGTTCCCTAGCGGGAGAAGGAAATGAGCAGTTCTTC
NA,TRBV5-4,TRBJ1-4,NA,CASSLRGDEKLFF,TGTGCCAGCAGCTTGCGGGGGGATGAAAAACTGTTTTTT
once,TRBV4-1,TRBJ2-3,TRBD2,CASSQVSGTSGISDTQYF,TGCGCCAGCAGCCAAGTCTCCGGGACTAGCGGGATCTCAGATACGCAGTATTTT
few,TRBV2,TRBJ2-1,NA,CASNYEAEQFF,TGTGCCAGCAATTACGAGGCAGAGCAGTTCTTC
NA,TRBV11-3,TRBJ2-3,TRBD1,CASSSSDRADGTDTQYF,TGTGCCAGCAGCTCCTCGGACAGGGCGGATGGGACAGATACGCAGTATTTT
NA,TRBV5-8,TRBJ1-1,NA,CASSLASRNTEAFF,TGTGCCAGCAGCTTGGCCTCCAGAAACACTGAAGCTTTCTTT
NA,TRBV7-3,TRBJ2-1,NA,CASRDRDTETYNEQFF,TGTGCCAGCAGAGACCGGGACACCGAAACTTACAATGAGCAGTTCTTC
once,TRBV10-3,TRBJ2-5,TRBD1,CAISADRGEETQYF,TGTGCCATCAGCGCGGACAGGGGAGAAGAGACCCAGTACTTC
NA,TRBV5-1,TRBJ1-3,NA,CASSRGRGSGNTIYF,TGCGCCAGCAGCCGGGGTCGGGGGTCTGGAAACACCATATATTTT
NA,TRBV6-6,TRBJ2-5,NA,CASSYGGREETQYF,TGTGCCAGCAGTTACGGTGGCAGGGAAGAGACCCAGTACTTC
NA,TRBV6-1,TRBJ1-1,NA,CASSEVAGAFF,TGTGCCAGCAGTGAAGTTGCGGGAGCTTTCTTT
few,TRBV28,TRBJ1-1,TRBD1,CASSLPMGQGNTEAFF,TGTGCCAGCAGTTTACCCATGGGACAGGGGAACACTGAAGCTTTCTTT
NA,TRBV28,TRBJ2-1,NA,CASMGLGSYNEQFF,TGTGCCAGCATGGGCCTTGGGTCCTACAATGAGCAGTTCTTC
NA,TRBV2,TRBJ1-1,NA,CASSGTGLRNTEAFF,TGTGCCAGCAGTGGCACAGGTTTACGGAACACTGAAGCTTTCTTT
NA,TRBV20-1,TRBJ1-5,NA,CSATGNQPQHF,TGCAGTGCTACAGGGAATCAGCCCCAGCATTTT